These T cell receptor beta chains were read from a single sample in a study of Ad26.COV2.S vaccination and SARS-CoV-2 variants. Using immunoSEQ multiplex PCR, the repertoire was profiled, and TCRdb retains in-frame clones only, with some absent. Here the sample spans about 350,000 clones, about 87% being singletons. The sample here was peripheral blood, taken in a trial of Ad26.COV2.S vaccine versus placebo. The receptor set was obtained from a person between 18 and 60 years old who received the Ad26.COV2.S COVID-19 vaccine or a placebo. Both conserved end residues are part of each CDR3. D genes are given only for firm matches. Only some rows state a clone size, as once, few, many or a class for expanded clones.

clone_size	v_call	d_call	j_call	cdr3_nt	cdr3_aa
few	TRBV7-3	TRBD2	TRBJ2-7	TGTGCCAGCAGCTTTTCTGGGAGGGACGAGCAGTACTTC	CASSFSGRDEQYF
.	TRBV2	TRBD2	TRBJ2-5	TGTGCCAGCAGTGAAGCTAGCGGGGGGGCTCGAGAGACCCAGTACTTC	CASSEASGGARETQYF
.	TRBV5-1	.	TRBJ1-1	TGCGCCAGCAGCCCGAGAGCCAAGAACAGTTTGGCTTTCTTT	CASSPRAKNSLAFF
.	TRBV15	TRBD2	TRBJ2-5	TGTGCCACCAGCAGTCTACTAGCGGGGGGGAAAGAGACCCAGTACTTC	CATSSLLAGGKETQYF
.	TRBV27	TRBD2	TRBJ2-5	TGTGCCAGCACTTTGACTAGCCTAGACCAAGAGACCCAGTACTTC	CASTLTSLDQETQYF
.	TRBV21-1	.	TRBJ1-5	TGTGCCAGCAGAAACGGGGTGCCCGATCAGCCCCAGCATTTT	CASRNGVPDQPQHF
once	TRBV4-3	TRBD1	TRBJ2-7	TGCGCCAGCAGCCCGGGACAGGGTCAGTACGAGCAGTACTTC	CASSPGQGQYEQYF
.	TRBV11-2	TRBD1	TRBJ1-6	TGTGCCAGCAGCAATCGCGGACAGGGCTATAATTCACCCCTCCACTTT	CASSNRGQGYNSPLHF
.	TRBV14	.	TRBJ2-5	TGTGCCAGCAGCCCCCCAAGGAGGGCGGGGATACAAGAGACCCAGTACTTC	CASSPPRRAGIQETQYF
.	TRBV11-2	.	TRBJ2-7	TGTGCCAGCAGCTTAGAGCGGGGCGAGCAGTACTTC	CASSLERGEQYF
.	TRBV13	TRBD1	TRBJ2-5	TGTGCCAGCAGCCCGGCTGACAGGGGTGGGCAGACCCAGTACTTC	CASSPADRGGQTQYF
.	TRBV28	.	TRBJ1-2	TGTGCCAGCAGTTTAATCACAGAAACTAACTATGGCTACACCTTC	CASSLITETNYGYTF
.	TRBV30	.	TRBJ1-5	TGTGCCTGGAGTAAAGATCAGCCCCAGCATTTT	CAWSKDQPQHF
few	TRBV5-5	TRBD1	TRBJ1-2	TGTGCCAGCAGCGCCCCGACAGGGAGAGGCTACACCTTC	CASSAPTGRGYTF
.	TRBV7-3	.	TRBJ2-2	TGTGCCAGCAGCCCTACCAGGGCGGGCACCGGGGAGCTGTTTTTT	CASSPTRAGTGELFF
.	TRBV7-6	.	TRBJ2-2	TGTGCCAGCAACAAAATAGTTTCCGGGGAGCTGTTTTTT	CASNKIVSGELFF
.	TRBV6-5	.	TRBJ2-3	TGTGCCAGCAGTATTGGCATCGGCACAGATACGCAGTATTTT	CASSIGIGTDTQYF
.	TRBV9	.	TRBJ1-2	TGTGCCAGCTTCGGGGTAGGCTATGGCTACACCTTC	CASFGVGYGYTF
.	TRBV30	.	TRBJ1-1	TGTGCCTGGAAACCGTTTCTGACAGGGAACACTGAAGCTTTCTTT	CAWKPFLTGNTEAFF
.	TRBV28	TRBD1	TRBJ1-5	TGTGCCGTGATGGCTCGGGACAGGCCGATTAGCGGGCAGCCCCAGCATTTT	CAVMARDRPISGQPQHF
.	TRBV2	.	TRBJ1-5	TGTGCCAGCACAGACGTCAGCTATAGCAATCAGCCCCAGCATTTT	CASTDVSYSNQPQHF
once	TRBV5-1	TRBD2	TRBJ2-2	TGCGCCAGCAGCTTGGGACTAGCGGGAGGACCCGCGAACACCGGGGAGCTGTTTTTT	CASSLGLAGGPANTGELFF
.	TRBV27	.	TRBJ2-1	TGTGCCAGCTATACCGGGGGGCATGAGCAGTTCTTC	CASYTGGHEQFF
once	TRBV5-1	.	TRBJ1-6	TGCGCCAGCAGCGCGCCGGGACTAGGGGATTCACCCCTCCACTTT	CASSAPGLGDSPLHF
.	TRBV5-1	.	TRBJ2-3	TGCGCCAGCAGGAGGACAGCAGCCCGCACAGATACGCAGTATTTT	CASRRTAARTDTQYF
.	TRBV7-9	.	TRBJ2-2	TGTGCCAGCAGCTTATCTCTCGCCCCGGGAGCGAACACCGGGGAGCTGTTTTTT	CASSLSLAPGANTGELFF
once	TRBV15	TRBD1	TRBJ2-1	TGTGCCACCGGGGGACAGGGAGGTTTCGATGAGCAGTTCTTC	CATGGQGGFDEQFF
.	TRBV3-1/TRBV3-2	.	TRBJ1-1	TGTGCCAGCAGCCACCGCGGGGGGGTGGGGGCTTTCTTT	CASSHRGGVGAFF